This T cell receptor (beta chain) emerged from a study of T-cell memory formation after mild COVID-19. About the study: Each donor largely had its own TCR clusters. Regarding the study as a whole: Pre-infection memory showed some responding clones, and this suggested that cross-reactive memory joined. The second-wave clones peaking on day 37 were not confirmed as SARS-CoV-2-specific.

Each CDR3 protein is one row after TCRdb ran MiXCR on the 5' RACE reads. The sample records roughly 250,000 distinct CDR3 sequences, over 15% being singletons. The table lists this clonotype with a few counts. The antigen is undetermined. Trimming pared 1 base from V and 3 bases from J, leaving 12 bases between. CDR3 length: 15 residues. Germline loops: CDR1 SGHTA, CDR2 FQGNSA. The J gene is TRBJ1-1, the V gene TRBV7-2; D remains unclear. The sample consisted of PBMCs or a T cell subset sorted from them (not recorded which). This TCR was sampled from a man younger than 35 who had mild COVID-19 (a few samples of this study predate the infection). Cell type and time point are not known. The CDR3 here is CASSLEVGRHTEAFF. The CDR3 nucleotides read TGTGCCAGCAGCTTAGAGGTAGGGCGGCACACTGAAGCTTTCTTT.